This T cell receptor beta chain was obtained from a study of prognosis after radiotherapy for stage I lung cancer (dated by TCRdb to the early 2020s). In terms of the full investigation: Between April 2018 and 2019, under 20 stage I NSCLC patients were enrolled in Nanjing, China. Some 15 patients presented with newly diagnosed primary stage I lung tumors, and roughly 5 carried oligometastatic NSCLC following surgical resection of the primary tumor. All patients were regarded as medically inoperable, because of comorbidities in more than 10 patients and refusal of surgery in several patients. The cohort included 10 to 15 men and more than 5 women, with a median age of almost 75 years and a range of about 53 to 90 years. On tumor histology, approximately 12 patients had adenocarcinoma and several had squamous cell carcinoma. Image-guided IMRT or VMAT was used to deliver SBRT in 3 to 5 fractions at a biologically effective dose of at least 100 Gy. Concurrent therapy was not administered to any patient alongside SBRT. Distant metastases were developed by four of the 19 patients after SBRT, at a median of 7 months, whereas no significant progression was observed in the other 15 patients. This study profiled peripheral blood TCR beta repertoires from stage I NSCLC patients before and after stereotactic body radiotherapy and linked the repertoires to distant failure. The study took one blood sample before SBRT and one after SBRT from each of 20 or so patients and sequenced all 38 samples. Study-wide conclusions, independent of this receptor: TRBV and TRBJ usage frequencies reportedly differed by metastasis status, in two V genes at baseline and in roughly nine V and two J genes after SBRT. After SBRT, the number of unique TCR clones decreased (median about 9,900 before versus some 6,900 after; Wilcoxon paired P=0.011). The small cohort and short follow-up limited the study, so independent validation of the findings is needed. All reported P values were unadjusted for multiple comparisons. No determination of tumor specificity was made for expanded TCR clones. Post-SBRT Shannon entropy and its change from baseline were lower in patients who developed distant metastases; baseline Shannon entropy was not associated with metastases.

A history of other malignancies or of prior chemotherapy or radiotherapy was absent in all patients, and node-negative disease was shown on CT and PET/CT in all patients. At each of two time points, 4.5 to 7.5 milliliters of peripheral venous blood were collected in EDTA tubes. PBMCs were isolated by Ficoll-Paque Plus density-gradient centrifugation. Samples were stored at -80°C immediately after collection until analysis. The TCR beta CDR3 region was amplified from genomic DNA by two rounds of multiplex PCR. The first PCR round used primers specific to each TRBV and TRBJ gene, with sequences filed in Chinese patent CN105087789A. The second PCR round used universal primers. The Roche High Pure PCR Template Preparation Kit was used to extract genomic DNA from frozen PBMCs. Paired-end sequencing with 151 bp reads was performed on the libraries using an Illumina HiSeq 3000. Under the source paper's analysis protocol: CutAdapt was used to remove raw reads lacking the multiplex PCR primer sequences. High-quality paired reads were merged into contigs with PEAR. By aligning each contig to reference sequences, MiXCR assigned the TRB V, D and J gene segments to that contig. CDR3 sequences were clustered by base quality and sequence similarity to remove sequencing errors. Diversity was calculated as Shannon entropy divided by the natural log of the number of productive TCR sequences. One minus Shannon entropy divided by the natural log of the number of unique clonotypes was used as the definition of clonality. Using the Youden index from ROC curves, the researchers picked the repertoire-metric cut-offs for progression-free survival, and all analyses were carried out in R 3.5.3. TCRdb cleaned the public reads at Q25 with fastp, built clones with MiXCR and kept in-frame beta chains. Here each entry gathers all rows of one CDR3 protein and keeps the most common genes and DNA. The V and J calls come from TCRdb's annotation, not from the publication. Across this sample there are about 20,000 distinct CDR3 sequences, with roughly 43% seen only once. The ten biggest clones cover under 35% of the sample.

This clonotype appeared once. Its antigen has not been determined. At one end the junction does not follow the germline gene, possibly because of a read error. The material sequenced was PBMCs, taken before or after stereotactic body radiation therapy (not recorded which). The receptor's source is a donor aged 50 or older with non-small cell lung cancer.

The sequence in DNA is TGTGCCAGTAGTATAATGGGTTGTTCCACTCAAGCTTTCTTT. Translated, it gives CASSIMGCSTQAFF. The chain is encoded by TRBV19 joined to TRBJ1-1, with the D gene too uncertain to name. The CDR3 holds 14 amino acids from the cysteine to the phenylalanine. The only DNA kept is the CDR3, 42 bases in frame from the first base. For CDR1 and CDR2, the germline V gene (reference sequence) lists LNHDA and SQIVND.